This T cell receptor (beta chain) originates from a study of long-term antiretroviral therapy in people with HIV. Germline V CDR1 and CDR2: MNHNY, SVGAGI (reference sequence). V was shortened by 4 bases and J by 13 bases, with 22 bases between the two germline ends. The CDR3 runs to 14 residues. An immunoSEQ assay, version v3.0, was performed at survey level. Using immunoSEQ multiplex PCR, the repertoire was profiled, and TCRdb retains in-frame clones only, with some absent. This table has around 20,000 clones, around four fifths appearing once. Study outcomes and limitations: Repertoires in HIV (unlike those of controls) had narrower CDR3 length ranges.

Of note for this clone: Antigen specificity is unknown.

The sequencing used unsorted PBMCs, collected roughly 4 years after starting antiretroviral therapy. This TCR came from a man aged 18 to 35 with HIV. The rearrangement joins TRBV6-6 to TRBJ1-1; no clear D gene. In DNA, the CDR3 is TGTGCCAGCAGTTTTATCGTCGGTACAGATGGAGGTTTCTTT. Translating gives CASSFIVGTDGGFF.